The sequence of this T cell receptor beta chain was determined in a study of cytomegalovirus exposure and HLA in healthy donors. Study observations and caveats: In an earlier analysis, about 87% or about 30%: the productive usage of most TCR beta V segments.

PCR used 60 Vbeta primers and 13 Jbeta primers. Clones were read by immunoSEQ multiplex PCR, and TCRdb kept only the in-frame ones, dropping some. The top ten clones hold about 1.2% of a sample with about 230,000 clones, roughly 84% of them seen once. On this clone itself: Its antigen remains unidentified.

Germline V gene lookup returns CDR1 LNHDA and CDR2 SQIVND (reference sequence). With 8 bases removed from V and 2 bases from J, the gap between germline ends came to 18 bases. The CDR3 consists of 15 residues. The chain couples TRBV19 to TRBJ1-2; maybe TRBD1 (6 bases). Sequencing was carried out using PBMCs. The TCR sequence derives from a human donor in good health. The CDR3 DNA is TGTGCCAGTTCAACCTCGGACAGATCGAACTATGGCTACACCTTC. Translating gives CASSTSDRSNYGYTF.